The entry below gives a single T cell receptor (beta chain) sequence along with its context. The data derive from a study of T cell changes during pregnancy in multiple sclerosis. This CDR3 is built from 15 residues. V lost 3 bases to trimming and J lost 1 base; unmatched junction nucleotides: 5. The germline gives CDR1 KGHSH, CDR2 LQKENI. Profiling relied on immunoSEQ multiplex PCR, and the TCRdb table lists in-frame clones only, not all of them. This sample yields tens of thousands of clones, of which more than 90% are seen a single time; about 1.2% belongs to the top ten. The source of this sequence is a female donor with multiple sclerosis, enrolled in a pregnancy study. The input for sequencing was peripheral blood, taken in the third trimester of pregnancy. The chain joins TRBV18 to TRBJ2-7, with TRBD1 matching 8 bases. The CDR3: CASSPLGQGSYEQYF. CDR3 in DNA: TGTGCCAGCTCACCTCTCGGACAGGGATCCTACGAGCAGTACTTC.